These 19 T cell receptor beta chains originate from one sample sequenced in a study of T cell responses to AZD1222 COVID-19 vaccine. Some clones are missing from TCRdb's copy, which holds only in-frame ones; the method was immunoSEQ multiplex PCR. The data show about 100,000 clones, over 75% seen once. The sequencing used peripheral blood, collected 28 days after the second AZD1222 dose. Receptor source: an adult who received the AZD1222 COVID-19 vaccine.

The chain couples TRBV6-2 or TRBV6-3 to TRBJ1-1; possible D gene TRBD1, 6 bases. CDR1 is MNHEY, CDR2 SVGEGT, per germline. This CDR3 contains 13 residues. The germline V and J ends were trimmed by 6 bases and 4 bases, with 12 bases remaining between them. The CDR3 here is CASSSDSLTEAFF. DNA of the CDR3: TGTGCCAGCAGCTCGGACAGCCTCACTGAAGCTTTCTTT.

This chain connects TRBV30 to TRBJ2-1; no firm D call. CDR3 length: 14 residues. Trimming removed 3 bases at V and 0 bases at J, with 9 bases between. In germline, CDR1 is GTSNPN, CDR2 SVGIG (reference sequence). This chain's CDR3 is CAWRAGISYNEQFF. DNA of the CDR3: TGTGCCTGGAGAGCAGGAATCTCCTACAATGAGCAGTTCTTC. Drawing the rest from reference TRBV30 and TRBJ2-1, the complete variable domain is SQTIHQWPATLVQPVGSPLSLECTVEGTSNPNLYWYRQAAGRGLQLLFYSVGIGQISSEVPQNLSASRPQDRQFILSSKKLLLSDSGFYLCAWRAGISYNEQFFGPGTRLTVL.

The J gene is TRBJ1-2, the V gene TRBV7-9; D may be TRBD1 (5 bases). Trimming removed 4 bases at V and 0 bases at J, with 12 bases between. In germline, CDR1 is SEHNR, CDR2 FQNEAQ (reference sequence). This CDR3 is 15 amino acids long. CDR3 coding DNA: TGTGCCAGCAGCTGGGACGACGTGACTAACTATGGCTACACCTTC. Protein product: CASSWDDVTNYGYTF.

V is TRBV14 and J is TRBJ1-4, with unresolved D. V was clipped by 3 bases and J by 3 bases, with 23 bases between them. Germline values: CDR1 SGHDN, CDR2 FVKESK. The CDR3 spans 19 residues. As DNA, the CDR3 is TGTGCCAGCAGCCAGGGTGAGGAGGGATTGAGACGGGCTAATGAAAAACTGTTTTTT. Protein sequence: CASSQGEEGLRRANEKLFF. The full variable domain, its missing parts supplied by reference TRBV14 and TRBJ1-4, is EAGVTQFPSHSVIEKGQTVTLRCDPISGHDNLYWYRRVMGKEIKFLLHFVKESKQDESGMPNNRFLAERTGGTYSTLKVQPAELEDSGVYFCASSQGEEGLRRANEKLFFGSGTQLSVL.

This chain connects TRBV4-1 to TRBJ1-2; maybe TRBD1 (5 bases). Trimming cost V 1 base and J 9 bases, with 12 bases left between them. The CDR3 length is 13 residues. From germline, CDR1 is MGHRA and CDR2 YSYEKL. The CDR3 region is CASSQVGEGSYTF. The CDR3 coding sequence is TGCGCCAGCAGCCAAGTAGGGGAGGGTAGCTACACCTTC.

The chain has TRBV4-1 and TRBJ2-2; 12 nucleotides line up with TRBD2. CDR3 length equals 16 residues. V lost 4 bases and J lost 3; bases outside the gene matches: 3. Germline CDR1 MGHRA, CDR2 YSYEKL. For the CDR3, the DNA is TGCGCCAGCAGCCTCAGACTAGCGGGAGACACCGGGGAGCTGTTTTTT. Translating gives CASSLRLAGDTGELFF.

The rearrangement joins TRBV7-3 to TRBJ1-2; D is ambiguous. This CDR3 has 13 residues. Looked up from germline, CDR1 is SGHTA and CDR2 is FQGTGA. V was pared by 0 bases and J by 6 bases, with 8 bases between. The CDR3: CASSLTGVDGYTF. CDR3 sequence (DNA): TGTGCCAGCAGCTTAACTGGGGTCGATGGCTACACCTTC.

The chain uses TRBV6-1 and TRBJ2-1, with a possible D match to TRBD2 (6 bases). The CDR3 contains 13 residues. Trimming took off 3 bases at V and 16 bases at J, with 19 bases between the two ends. Germline CDR1 is MNHNS and CDR2 is SASEGT. The CDR3 spells CASSDDPTSKSFF. The CDR3 bases are TGTGCCAGCAGTGACGACCCGACTAGTAAGTCTTTCTTC.

The V gene is TRBV3-1 (or the pseudogene TRBV3-2), the J gene TRBJ2-1; TRBD2 agrees at 10 bases. The CDR3 length is 16 residues. Trimming cost V 0 bases and J 6 bases; bases outside gene matches: 5. Germline CDR1 and CDR2: LGHDT and YNNKEL (reference sequence). CDR3 protein: CASSQDIGLAVNEQFF. Written as DNA, the CDR3 is TGTGCCAGCAGCCAAGATATAGGACTAGCGGTCAATGAGCAGTTCTTC.

J is TRBJ2-3 and V is TRBV7-2; D gene unclear. Germline loops: CDR1 SGHTA, CDR2 FQGNSA. The CDR3 is 13 amino acids. Between the trimmed V and J ends, which lost 5 bases and 3 bases, there was a span of 9 bases. In DNA form, the CDR3 reads TGTGCCAGCAGCGCTACTTGGACAGATACGCAGTATTTT. Its translation: CASSATWTDTQYF.

The chain couples TRBV29-1 to TRBJ2-3, with 7 nucleotides matching TRBD1. Germline lookup yields CDR1 SQVTM and CDR2 ANQGSEA. With V trimmed by 6 bases and J by 0 bases, 9 bases remained unmatched. CDR3 size: 15 residues. In DNA form, the CDR3 reads TGCAGCGTCGTATGGGACAGCTCTAGCACAGATACGCAGTATTTT. Amino acids: CSVVWDSSSTDTQYF.

The chain couples TRBV2 to TRBJ1-2; 10 bases match TRBD1. CDR1 SNHLY and CDR2 FYNNEI come from the germline V gene. The V and J ends lost 8 bases and 8 bases, in that order; junction bases with no gene match: 11. The CDR3 consists of 14 residues. CDR3 sequence reads: CASGGDRGLGGYTF. CDR3 bases: TGTGCCAGCGGGGGGGACAGGGGACTTGGAGGCTACACCTTC.

The gene calls are TRBV24-1 and TRBJ2-3; tentatively, D is TRBD1 (5 bases). This CDR3 comprises 17 residues. In germline, CDR1 is KGHDR, CDR2 SFDVKD. V lost 4 bases to trimming and J lost 2 bases, with 18 bases between them. The CDR3 DNA reads TGTGCCACCAGTGACCCTCAGGGCCGGCCTAACACAGATACGCAGTATTTT. This codes for CATSDPQGRPNTDTQYF.

The V call is TRBV11-2, the J call TRBJ2-7; D is unclear. This CDR3 has 14 amino acids. With 8 bases removed from V and 0 bases from J, the gap between germline ends came to 14 bases. Per the germline V gene, CDR1 is SGHAT and CDR2 is FQNNGV. The DNA for the CDR3 is TGTGCCAGCGGCTCCCCCTGGAGCTCCTACGAGCAGTACTTC. Encoded protein: CASGSPWSSYEQYF.

This sequence joins TRBV6-5 and TRBJ2-5, with D perhaps assigned TRBD1 or TRBD2 (5 bases each). V lost 8 bases, J lost 4 bases, and 14 bases lay in between. The CDR3 length is 13 residues. Per germline, CDR1 MNHEY and CDR2 SVGAGI. The DNA for the CDR3 is TGTGCCAGCGGGGACGTTGGGGTAGAGACCCAGTACTTC. This encodes CASGDVGVETQYF.

The chain couples TRBV2 to TRBJ2-7, with D uncertain. V was cut by 6 bases and J by 6 bases, with 15 bases left in between. The CDR3 covers 13 residues. Per germline, CDR1 SNHLY and CDR2 FYNNEI. The CDR3 spells CASSLDHPSEQYF. CDR3 nucleotide sequence: TGTGCCAGCAGCCTAGACCACCCGAGCGAGCAGTACTTC. Complete variable domain (other parts from reference TRBV2 and TRBJ2-7): EPEVTQTPSHQVTQMGQEVILRCVPISNHLYFYWYRQILGQKVEFLVSFYNNEISEKSEIFDDQFSVERPDGSNFTLKIRSTKLEDSAMYFCASSLDHPSEQYFGPGTRLTVT.

This clone was recorded once. The chain links TRBV5-4 to TRBJ2-1; D is unclear. Germline-derived CDR1 and CDR2 are SGHNT and YYREEE (reference sequence). The V and J ends lost 4 bases and 9 bases respectively, with 8 bases between them. This CDR3 region has 11 residues. The CDR3 DNA reads as TGTGCCAGCAGCCACACTGGTGAGCAGTTCTTC. It codes for CASSHTGEQFF.

J is TRBJ1-1 and V is TRBV11-3, with D unresolved. V was clipped by 4 bases and J by 8 bases, with 11 bases between them. In germline, CDR1 is SGHNT, CDR2 YENEEA. The CDR3 loop spans 12 amino acids. For the CDR3, the DNA is TGTGCCAGCAGCTCTACCCGGGGAGAAGCTTTCTTT. Its translation: CASSSTRGEAFF.

This chain joins TRBV7-9 and TRBJ2-7; 9 positions agree with TRBD2. The V segment lost 4 bases and the J segment 2 bases; nucleotides outside the gene matches: 18. Germline CDR1 SEHNR, CDR2 FQNEAQ (reference sequence). This CDR3 is 19 amino acids long. The CDR3 spells CASSYEGGLASFRTYEQYF. The CDR3, as DNA: TGTGCCAGCAGCTACGAGGGGGGACTAGCATCTTTTCGAACCTACGAGCAGTACTTC.